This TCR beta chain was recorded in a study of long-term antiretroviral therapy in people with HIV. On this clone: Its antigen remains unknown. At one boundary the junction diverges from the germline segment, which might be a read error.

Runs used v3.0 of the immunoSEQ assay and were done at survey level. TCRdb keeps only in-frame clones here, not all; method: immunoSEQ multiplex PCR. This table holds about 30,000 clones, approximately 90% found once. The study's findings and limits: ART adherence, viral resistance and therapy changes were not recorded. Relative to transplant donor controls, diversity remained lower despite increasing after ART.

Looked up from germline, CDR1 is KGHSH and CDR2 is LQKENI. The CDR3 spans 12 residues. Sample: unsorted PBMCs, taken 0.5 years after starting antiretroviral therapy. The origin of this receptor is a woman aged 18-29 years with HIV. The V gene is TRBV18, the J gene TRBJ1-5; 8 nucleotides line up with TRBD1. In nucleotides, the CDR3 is TGTGCCAGCTCTCGACAGGGGCAGCGCCAGCATTTT. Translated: CASSRQGQRQHF.